One and the same sample provided the 27 T cell receptor beta chains below, sequenced in a study of identical twins. TCRdb called the 5' RACE reads again in MiXCR, with one record for every CDR3 protein. This table holds 200,000 to 250,000 distinct CDR3 sequences, 9.5% to 15% found once. These data are also associated with another study on yellow fever vaccine responses in identical twins.

The sequencing input was memory (CD45RO+) T cells sorted from blood. The origin of the receptors is a woman younger than 35 in good health.

Ten or more counts support this clonotype. This chain uses TRBV7-2 with TRBJ2-7; D possibly corresponds to TRBD1 (5 bases). V was trimmed by 5 bases and J by 4 bases, leaving 12 bases between them. CDR3 length: 13 residues. Looked up from germline, CDR1 is SGHTA and CDR2 is FQGNSA. In DNA form, the CDR3 reads TGTGCCAGCAGCGACTTGCCAGGGTACGAGCAGTACTTC. Translated, it gives CASSDLPGYEQYF.

The V gene is TRBV7-3, the J gene TRBJ2-3; D is unresolved. The germline V gene has CDR1 SGHTA and CDR2 FQGTGA. V gave up 5 bases and J gave up 0 bases, with 12 bases separating them. The CDR3 runs to 15 residues. CDR3 nucleotides: TGTGCCAGCAGCCTTTGGGCCTCTAGCACAGATACGCAGTATTTT. Residues: CASSLWASSTDTQYF.

The V and J genes are TRBV12-3 or TRBV12-4 and TRBJ1-4; D is uncertain. The V and J ends lost 7 bases and 5 bases respectively, with 11 bases between them. The CDR3 has 13 residues. CDR3 region: CASNTGKNEKLFF. The CDR3 nucleotides read TGTGCCAGCAATACCGGGAAGAATGAAAAACTGTTTTTT.

This chain joins TRBV28 and TRBJ2-7; a weak D match, TRBD2 (6 bases). Per germline, CDR1 MDHEN and CDR2 SYDVKM. The V end lost 6 bases, the J end lost 0 bases, and 21 bases lay between the germline ends. CDR3 length: 17 residues. CDR3 in amino acids: CASSSHARDSSSYEQYF. The CDR3 nucleotides read TGTGCCAGCAGCTCTCACGCCCGGGACTCGAGCTCCTACGAGCAGTACTTC.

The chain has TRBV7-9 and TRBJ2-5, with TRBD1 matching 8 bases. V dropped 3 bases and J dropped 4; count of bases not matched to a gene: 7. CDR3 length: 15 amino acids. Per germline, CDR1 SEHNR and CDR2 FQNEAQ (reference sequence). The CDR3 DNA reads as TGTGCCAGCAGCTTGACAGGGGCGGATAGAGAGACCCAGTACTTC. It specifies CASSLTGADRETQYF. Combining the CDR3 with reference TRBV7-9 and TRBJ2-5 gives the whole variable domain DTGVSQNPRHKITKRGQNVTFRCDPISEHNRLYWYRQTLGQGPEFLTYFQNEAQLEKSRLLSDRFSAERPKGSFSTLEIQRTEQGDSAMYLCASSLTGADRETQYFGPGTRLLVL.

The chain recombines TRBV20-1 with TRBJ2-3; 13 nucleotides align to TRBD2. Germline trimming cut 4 bases from V and 4 bases from J; bases unmatched to any gene: 8. CDR1 DFQATT and CDR2 SNEGSKA come from the germline V gene (reference sequence). The CDR3 length is 16 residues. CDR3 bases: TGCAGTGCTATCGTAGGGGGACTAGCGGGACCAGATACGCAGTATTTT. Its translation: CSAIVGGLAGPDTQYF.

The V and J genes are TRBV6-2 or TRBV6-3 and TRBJ2-2; 10 positions agree with TRBD2. CDR3 length equals 15 residues. The ends lost 6 bases at V and 4 bases at J; junction bases unmatched: 5. Germline assignment: CDR1 MNHEY and CDR2 SVGEGT. CDR3 sequence (DNA): TGTGCCAGCAGACTCAGCGGGAGGGCCACCGGGGAGCTGTTTTTT. Translating it yields CASRLSGRATGELFF.

This clonotype is medium-sized within its sample. The chain uses TRBV29-1 and TRBJ1-1; no reliable D call. The CDR3 length is 10 residues. CDR1 is SQVTM, CDR2 ANQGSEA, per germline. Trimming shortened V by 5 bases and J by 1 base, and 2 bases separated the two germline ends. The CDR3 DNA is TGCAGCGTTAAGAACACTGAAGCTTTCTTT. It specifies CSVKNTEAFF.

This chain links TRBV9 with TRBJ2-7, with 8 bases aligning to TRBD1. V gave up 3 bases and J gave up 4 bases; unmatched junction bases: 6. Germline CDR1 SGDLS, CDR2 YYNGEE. The CDR3 contains 14 residues. As DNA, the CDR3 is TGTGCCAGCAGCGCAGGGACAGGAACTTACGAGCAGTACTTC. Amino acids: CASSAGTGTYEQYF.

V usage is TRBV5-5 and J usage is TRBJ2-1; tentatively, D is TRBD1 (5 bases). This CDR3 spans 16 amino acids. Germline CDR1 SGHKS, CDR2 YYEKEE (reference sequence). V was trimmed by 0 bases and J by 7 bases, leaving 17 bases between them. Here the CDR3 DNA reads TGTGCCAGCAGCTTGGACAGGACCAATTGGGGAAATGAGCAGTTCTTC. This sequence encodes CASSLDRTNWGNEQFF.

This clonotype was seen only a few times. The rearrangement links TRBV9 to TRBJ1-1; D gene uncertain. This CDR3 contains 14 residues. Germline lookup yields CDR1 SGDLS and CDR2 YYNGEE. The ends were cut back, 0 bases at V and 4 bases at J, with 10 bases in the middle. The CDR3 region is CASSVGVRGTEAFF. For the CDR3, the DNA is TGTGCCAGCAGCGTAGGGGTCAGAGGCACTGAAGCTTTCTTT. The full variable domain, with the rest looked up from reference TRBV9 and TRBJ1-1, is DSGVTQTPKHLITATGQRVTLRCSPRSGDLSVYWYQQSLDQGLQFLIQYYNGEERAKGNILERFSAQQFPDLHSELNLSSLELGDSALYFCASSVGVRGTEAFFGQGTRLTVV.

This clonotype was seen only a few times. This chain links TRBV20-1 with TRBJ2-5; D gene uncertain. This CDR3 contains 15 residues. V dropped 0 bases and J dropped 3 bases, with 14 bases sitting between them. CDR1 is DFQATT, CDR2 SNEGSKA, per germline (reference sequence). In nucleotides, the CDR3 is TGCAGTGCTAGAGATTGGAGAACACCCGAAGAGACCCAGTACTTC. It specifies CSARDWRTPEETQYF.

This clonotype occurred many times. This chain links TRBV7-2 with TRBJ2-7; D is possibly TRBD1 (6 bases). The CDR3 runs to 15 residues. Germline V gene data show CDR1 as SGHTA and CDR2 as FQGNSA. V was clipped by 2 bases and J by 3 bases, with 14 bases between them. DNA of the CDR3: TGTGCCAGCAGCTTATGGATGGGACAAAACTACGAGCAGTACTTC. It codes for CASSLWMGQNYEQYF.

There are many counts of this clonotype. The rearrangement uses TRBV12-3 or TRBV12-4 and TRBJ1-3, with D uncertain. The ends were cut back, 5 bases at V and 4 bases at J, with 9 bases in the middle. This CDR3 contains 13 residues. In nucleotides, the CDR3 is TGTGCCAGCAGTGAATTTTGGGGAAACACCATATATTTT. This sequence encodes CASSEFWGNTIYF.

This clonotype was observed a handful of times. V gene TRBV7-2 combines with J gene TRBJ1-2, with 8 bases matching TRBD1. Trimming cost V 1 base and J 0 bases; bases outside gene matches: 7. The CDR3 length is 17 residues. The germline V gene has CDR1 SGHTA and CDR2 FQGNSA. As DNA, the CDR3 is TGTGCCAGCAGCTTAGGGGGTGGGACAGGTTCTAACTATGGCTACACCTTC. Residues: CASSLGGGTGSNYGYTF. The variable domain in full, with the rest retrieved from reference TRBV7-2 and TRBJ1-2, is GAGVSQSPSNKVTEKGKDVELRCDPISGHTALYWYRQSLGQGLEFLIYFQGNSAPDKSGLPSDRFSAERTGGSVSTLTIQRTQQEDSAVYLCASSLGGGTGSNYGYTFGSGTRLTVV.

This clonotype showed up just a few times. CDR3 loop: CASRRGGTGDEQFF. The DNA of the CDR3 is TGTGCCAGCAGACGGGGGGGAACCGGGGATGAGCAGTTCTTC. The chain recombines TRBV7-2 with TRBJ2-1, with 8 positions matching TRBD2. The CDR3 totals 14 residues. The ends lost 6 bases at V and 8 bases at J; junction bases unmatched: 9. Germline CDR1 reads SGHTA; CDR2 reads FQGNSA. Combining the CDR3 with reference TRBV7-2 and TRBJ2-1 gives the whole variable domain GAGVSQSPSNKVTEKGKDVELRCDPISGHTALYWYRQSLGQGLEFLIYFQGNSAPDKSGLPSDRFSAERTGGSVSTLTIQRTQQEDSAVYLCASRRGGTGDEQFFGPGTRLTVL.

The chain has TRBV20-1 and TRBJ1-6; no clear D gene. The CDR3 covers 11 residues. Trimming pared 6 bases from V and 5 bases from J, leaving 5 bases between. Germline CDR1 DFQATT, CDR2 SNEGSKA (reference sequence). The CDR3 protein is CSAKHNSPLHF. CDR3 nucleotides: TGCAGTGCGAAGCATAATTCACCCCTCCACTTT.

The chain joins TRBV6-1 to TRBJ1-1; 8 bases fit TRBD1. There are 14 residues in the CDR3. Germline V gene data show CDR1 as MNHNS and CDR2 as SASEGT. Germline trimming cut 8 bases from V and 3 bases from J; bases unmatched to any gene: 8. CDR3 DNA sequence: TGTGCCAGCCAACACGGACAGGGTTACACTGAAGCTTTCTTT. It yields the protein CASQHGQGYTEAFF.

This clonotype was found many times. The rearrangement uses TRBV5-1 and TRBJ2-2; D is unclear. This CDR3 has 13 residues. The germline CDR1 and CDR2 sequences are SGHRS and YFSETQ. Trimming left V 4 bases short and J 1 base short, with 5 bases between. The CDR3 loop is CASSNRNTGELFF. The CDR3 DNA reads TGCGCCAGCAGCAACAGGAACACCGGGGAGCTGTTTTTT.

The chain uses TRBV11-2 and TRBJ2-1; D tentatively fits TRBD1 or TRBD2 (6 bases each). The CDR3 covers 15 residues. V was pared by 0 bases and J by 10 bases, with 16 bases between. Germline V gives CDR1 SGHAT, CDR2 FQNNGV. The DNA of the CDR3 is TGTGCCAGCAGCTTAGACGGGGGCCCGGGGGAGGAGCAGTTCTTC. Protein sequence: CASSLDGGPGEEQFF.

The chain has TRBV28 and TRBJ2-5, with 7 bases matching TRBD1. Germline-derived CDR1 and CDR2 are MDHEN and SYDVKM. The trim removed 3 bases at V and 1 base at J, leaving 11 bases unmatched. The CDR3 contains 17 residues. The CDR3 reads CASSFPATGMVQETQYF. The CDR3 DNA reads TGTGCCAGCAGTTTTCCTGCGACAGGGATGGTCCAAGAGACCCAGTACTTC.

This chain connects TRBV24-1 to TRBJ2-1; 9 nucleotides match TRBD2. The CDR3 totals 17 residues. V trimming: 5 bases; J trimming: 2 bases; junction bases outside the gene matches: 9. Per germline, CDR1 KGHDR and CDR2 SFDVKD. CDR3 in amino acids: CATSASGRLGTYNEQFF. For the CDR3, the DNA is TGTGCCACCAGTGCGAGCGGGAGGTTAGGTACCTACAATGAGCAGTTCTTC.

This clonotype came up a few times. J is TRBJ1-4 and V is TRBV28; D ambiguous. The V end was cut by 3 bases, the J end by 0 bases, with 5 bases between. The germline V gene has CDR1 MDHEN and CDR2 SYDVKM. CDR3 size: 14 residues. CDR3 in amino acids: CASSLSATNEKLFF. CDR3 sequence (DNA): TGTGCCAGCAGTTTGAGTGCAACTAATGAAAAACTGTTTTTT.

This clonotype was detected only once. The rearrangement joins TRBV2 to TRBJ2-5; D ambiguous. V lost 7 bases to trimming and J lost 2 bases, with 14 bases between them. CDR3 length: 14 residues. Germline CDR1 is SNHLY and CDR2 is FYNNEI. Written as DNA, the CDR3 is TGTGCCAGCACCACATCGAGTCGGCAAGAGACCCAGTACTTC. It codes for CASTTSSRQETQYF.

The gene calls are TRBV4-1 and TRBJ2-7; 12 nucleotides agree with TRBD2. V was pared by 5 bases and J by 3 bases, with 5 bases of the junction left unmatched. This CDR3 is 15 amino acids long. The germline V gene has CDR1 MGHRA and CDR2 YSYEKL. The CDR3 DNA sequence: TGCGCCAGCAGCGTGCGGACTAGCGGGGTCTACGAGCAGTACTTC. This sequence encodes CASSVRTSGVYEQYF.

This chain uses TRBV5-1 with TRBJ2-3; 12 nucleotides agree with TRBD2. Trimming at V came to 4 bases and at J to 0 bases, leaving 15 bases not matched to a gene. Germline-derived CDR1 and CDR2 are SGHRS and YFSETQ. The CDR3 runs to 20 residues. CDR3 DNA: TGCGCCAGCAGCACTCTACTAGCGGGAGGACGTTCCCGAAGCACAGATACGCAGTATTTT. Translated: CASSTLLAGGRSRSTDTQYF.

The V gene is TRBV5-1, the J gene TRBJ2-5, with 9 bases fitting TRBD1. Germline loops: CDR1 SGHRS, CDR2 YFSETQ. Trimming removed 7 bases from V and 3 bases from J; junction bases left unmatched: 7. The CDR3 extends over 14 amino acids. DNA for the CDR3: TGCGCCAGCCGCTACGGGACAGGGAAAGAGACCCAGTACTTC. Translating gives CASRYGTGKETQYF. Full variable domain (outside the CDR3, taken from reference TRBV5-1 and TRBJ2-5): KAGVTQTPRYLIKTRGQQVTLSCSPISGHRSVSWYQQTPGQGLQFLFEYFSETQRNKGNFPGRFSGRQFSNSRSEMNVSTLELGDSALYLCASRYGTGKETQYFGPGTRLLVL.